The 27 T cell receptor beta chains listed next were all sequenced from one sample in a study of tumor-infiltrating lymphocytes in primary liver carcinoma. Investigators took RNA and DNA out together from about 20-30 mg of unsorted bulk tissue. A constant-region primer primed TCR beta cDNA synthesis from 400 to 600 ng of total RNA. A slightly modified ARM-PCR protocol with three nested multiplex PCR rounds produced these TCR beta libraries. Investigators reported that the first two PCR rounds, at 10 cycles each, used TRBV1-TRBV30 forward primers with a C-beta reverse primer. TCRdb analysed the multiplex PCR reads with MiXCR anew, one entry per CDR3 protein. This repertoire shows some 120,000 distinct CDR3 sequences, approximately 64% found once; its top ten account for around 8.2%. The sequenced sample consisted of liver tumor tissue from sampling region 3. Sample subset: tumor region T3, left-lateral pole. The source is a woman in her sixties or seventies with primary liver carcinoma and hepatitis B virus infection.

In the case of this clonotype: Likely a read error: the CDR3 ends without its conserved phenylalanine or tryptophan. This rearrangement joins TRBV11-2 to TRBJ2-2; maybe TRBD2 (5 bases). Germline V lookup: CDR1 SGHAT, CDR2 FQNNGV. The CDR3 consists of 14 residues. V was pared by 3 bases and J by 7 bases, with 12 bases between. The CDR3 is CASSLSRGIGELFV. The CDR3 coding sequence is TGTGCCAGCAGCTTGAGTAGAGGGATCGGGGAGCTGTTTGTT.

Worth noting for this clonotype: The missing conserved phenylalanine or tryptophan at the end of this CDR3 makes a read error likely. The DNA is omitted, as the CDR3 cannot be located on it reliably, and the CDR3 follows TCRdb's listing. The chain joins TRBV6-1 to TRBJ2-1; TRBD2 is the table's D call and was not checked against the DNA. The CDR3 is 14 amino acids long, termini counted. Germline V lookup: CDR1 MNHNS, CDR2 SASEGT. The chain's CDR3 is CASSEHGLAGTGFL.

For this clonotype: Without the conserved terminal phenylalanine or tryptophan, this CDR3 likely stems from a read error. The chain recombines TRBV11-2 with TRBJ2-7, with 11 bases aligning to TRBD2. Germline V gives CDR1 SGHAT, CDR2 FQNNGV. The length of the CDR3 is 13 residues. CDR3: CASSLTSGGEQYL. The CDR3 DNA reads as TGCGCCAGCAGCTTAACTAGCGGGGGCGAGCAGTACTTA.

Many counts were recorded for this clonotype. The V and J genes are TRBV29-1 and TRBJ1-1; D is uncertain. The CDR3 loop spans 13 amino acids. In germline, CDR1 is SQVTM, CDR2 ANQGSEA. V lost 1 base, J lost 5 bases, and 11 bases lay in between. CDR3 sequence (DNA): TGCAGCGTTGAAGGATTCGCCGAGACTGAAGCTTTCTTT. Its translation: CSVEGFAETEAFF.

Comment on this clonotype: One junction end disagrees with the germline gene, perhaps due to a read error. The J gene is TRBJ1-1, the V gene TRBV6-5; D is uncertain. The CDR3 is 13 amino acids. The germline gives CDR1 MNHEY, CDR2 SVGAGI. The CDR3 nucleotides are TGTGCCAACAGTTATCGAGGGCCCACTGAAGCTTTCTTT. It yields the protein CANSYRGPTEAFF.

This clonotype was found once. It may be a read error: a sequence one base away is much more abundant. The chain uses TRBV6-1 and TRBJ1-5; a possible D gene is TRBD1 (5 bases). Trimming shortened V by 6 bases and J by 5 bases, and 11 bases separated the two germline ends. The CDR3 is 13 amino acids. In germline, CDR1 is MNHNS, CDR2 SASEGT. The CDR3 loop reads CASRKGVYQPQHF. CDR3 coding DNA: TGTGCCAGCAGAAAAGGGGTATATCAGCCCCAGCATTTT.

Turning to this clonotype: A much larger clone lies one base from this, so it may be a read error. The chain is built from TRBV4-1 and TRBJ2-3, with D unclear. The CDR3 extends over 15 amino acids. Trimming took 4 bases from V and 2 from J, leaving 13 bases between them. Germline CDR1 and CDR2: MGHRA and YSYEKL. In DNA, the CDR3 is TGCGCCAGCAGCCTGACCCAGCGCAACACAGATACGCAGTATTTT. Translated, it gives CASSLTQRNTDTQYF.

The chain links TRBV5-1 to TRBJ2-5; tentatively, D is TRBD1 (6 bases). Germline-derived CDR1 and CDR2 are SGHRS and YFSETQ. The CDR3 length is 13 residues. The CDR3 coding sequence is TGCGCGACAGGTACCGGTTCGTCAGAGACCCAGTACTTC. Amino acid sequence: CATGTGSSETQYF.

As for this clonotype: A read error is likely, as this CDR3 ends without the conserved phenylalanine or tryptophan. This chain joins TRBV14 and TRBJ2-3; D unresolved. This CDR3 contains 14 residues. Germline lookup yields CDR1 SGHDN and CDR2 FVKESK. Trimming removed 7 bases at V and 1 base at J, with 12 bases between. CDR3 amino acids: CASNRSHGTDTQYS. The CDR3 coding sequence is TGTGCCAGCAACCGGAGCCACGGCACAGATACGCAGTATTCT.

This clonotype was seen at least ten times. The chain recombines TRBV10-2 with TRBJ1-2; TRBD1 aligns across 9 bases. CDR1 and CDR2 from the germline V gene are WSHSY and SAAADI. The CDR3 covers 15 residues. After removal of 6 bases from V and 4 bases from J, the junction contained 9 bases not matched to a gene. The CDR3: CASSADRGGLYGYTF. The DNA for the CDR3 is TGCGCCAGCAGCGCGGACAGGGGTGGACTCTATGGCTACACCTTC.

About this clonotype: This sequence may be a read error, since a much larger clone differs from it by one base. The CDR3 loop is CTSSSGTSGGRLGQYF. The CDR3 bases are TGTACCAGCAGCTCAGGGACTAGCGGGGGACGCCTGGGGCAGTACTTC. The V and J genes are TRBV13 and TRBJ2-7; 14 bases align to TRBD2. Germline CDR1 PRHDT, CDR2 FYEKMQ (reference sequence). The CDR3 sequence is 16 residues long.

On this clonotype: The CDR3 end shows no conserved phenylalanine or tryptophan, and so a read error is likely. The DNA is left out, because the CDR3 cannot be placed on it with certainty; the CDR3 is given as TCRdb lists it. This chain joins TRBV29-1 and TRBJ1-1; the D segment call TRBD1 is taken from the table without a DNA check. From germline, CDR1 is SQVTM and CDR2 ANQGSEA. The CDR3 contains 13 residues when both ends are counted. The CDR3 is CSVAGTGDTEALL.

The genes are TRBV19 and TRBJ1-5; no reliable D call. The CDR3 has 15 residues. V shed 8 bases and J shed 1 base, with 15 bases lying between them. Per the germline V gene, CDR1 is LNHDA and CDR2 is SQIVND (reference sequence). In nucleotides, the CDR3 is TGTGCCAGTTCTCTTAAGTTGGGGAGCAATCAGCCCCAGCATTTT. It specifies CASSLKLGSNQPQHF.

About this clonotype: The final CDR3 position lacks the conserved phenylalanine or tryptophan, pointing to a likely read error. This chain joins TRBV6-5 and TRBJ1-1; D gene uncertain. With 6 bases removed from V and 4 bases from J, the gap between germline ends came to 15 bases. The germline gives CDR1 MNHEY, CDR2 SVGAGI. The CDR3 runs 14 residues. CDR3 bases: TGTGCCAGCAGAAAACTGGACGATTGCACTGAAGCTTTCCTT. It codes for CASRKLDDCTEAFL.

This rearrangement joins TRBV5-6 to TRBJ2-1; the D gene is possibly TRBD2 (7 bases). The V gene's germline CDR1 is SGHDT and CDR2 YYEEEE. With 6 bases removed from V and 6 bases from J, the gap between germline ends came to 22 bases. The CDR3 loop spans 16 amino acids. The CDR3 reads CASNPRGASVLNEQFF. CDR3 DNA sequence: TGTGCCAGCAACCCCCGGGGGGCATCTGTTCTCAATGAGCAGTTCTTC.

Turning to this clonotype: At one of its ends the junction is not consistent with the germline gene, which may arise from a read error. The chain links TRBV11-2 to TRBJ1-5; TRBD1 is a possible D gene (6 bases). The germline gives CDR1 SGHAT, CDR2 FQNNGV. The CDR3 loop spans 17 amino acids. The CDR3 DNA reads TGTACCAGCAGCTTAGGCCCATCGGGGGCTGAGAATCAGCTCCAGCATTTT. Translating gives CTSSLGPSGAENQLQHF.

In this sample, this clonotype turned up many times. CDR3 nucleotides: TGTGCCAGCAGCCAGGAGGGGACCAGATACAATGAGCAGTTCTTC. Its protein product is CASSQEGTRYNEQFF. V and J are TRBV4-2 and TRBJ2-1; a weak D match, TRBD2 (6 bases). The germline V and J ends were trimmed by 3 bases and 4 bases, with 13 bases remaining between them. The CDR3 extends over 15 amino acids. Germline assignment: CDR1 LGHNA and CDR2 YNFKEQ.

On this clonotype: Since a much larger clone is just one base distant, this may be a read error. CDR3 in amino acids: CAGIGTAARSYNEQFF. DNA of the CDR3: TGCGCCGGCATCGGGACAGCCGCTAGGTCCTACAATGAGCAGTTCTTC. The genes are TRBV5-1 and TRBJ2-1; 7 bases are a match to TRBD1. The CDR3 loop spans 16 amino acids. The V and J ends lost 10 bases and 1 base, in that order; junction bases with no gene match: 14. Germline CDR1 reads SGHRS; CDR2 reads YFSETQ.

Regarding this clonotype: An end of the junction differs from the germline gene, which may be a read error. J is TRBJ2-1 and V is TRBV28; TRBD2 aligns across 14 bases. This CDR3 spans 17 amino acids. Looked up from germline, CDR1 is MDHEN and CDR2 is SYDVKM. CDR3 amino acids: CASSGTSGSRSCNEQFF. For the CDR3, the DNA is TGTGCCAGCAGTGGGACTAGCGGGAGTCGGTCCTGCAATGAGCAGTTCTTC.

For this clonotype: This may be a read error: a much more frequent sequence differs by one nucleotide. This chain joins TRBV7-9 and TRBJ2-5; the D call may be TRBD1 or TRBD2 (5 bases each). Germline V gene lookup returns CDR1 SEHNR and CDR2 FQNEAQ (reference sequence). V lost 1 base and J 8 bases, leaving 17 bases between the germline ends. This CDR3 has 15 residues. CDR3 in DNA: TGTGCCAGCAGCTTAGGACTATCCGTGGGGGATACCCAGTACTTC. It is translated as CASSLGLSVGDTQYF.

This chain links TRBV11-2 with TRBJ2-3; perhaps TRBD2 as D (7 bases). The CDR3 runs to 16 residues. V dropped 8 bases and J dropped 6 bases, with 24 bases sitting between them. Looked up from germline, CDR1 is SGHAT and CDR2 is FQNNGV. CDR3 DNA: TGTGCCAGCGGCCTCTCCACCCGGGGGGCCACGGATACGCAGTATTTT. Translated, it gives CASGLSTRGATDTQYF. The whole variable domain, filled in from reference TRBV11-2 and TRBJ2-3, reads EAGVAQSPRYKIIEKRQSVAFWCNPISGHATLYWYQQILGQGPKLLIQFQNNGVVDDSQLPKDRFSAERLKGVDSTLKIQPAKLEDSAVYLCASGLSTRGATDTQYFGPGTRLTVL.

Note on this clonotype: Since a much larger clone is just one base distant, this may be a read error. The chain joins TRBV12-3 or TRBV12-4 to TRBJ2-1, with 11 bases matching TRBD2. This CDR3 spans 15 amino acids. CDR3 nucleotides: TGTGCCAGCAGAGTAGCGGGAGGGGAGTGGAATGGGCAGTTCTTC. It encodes CASRVAGGEWNGQFF.

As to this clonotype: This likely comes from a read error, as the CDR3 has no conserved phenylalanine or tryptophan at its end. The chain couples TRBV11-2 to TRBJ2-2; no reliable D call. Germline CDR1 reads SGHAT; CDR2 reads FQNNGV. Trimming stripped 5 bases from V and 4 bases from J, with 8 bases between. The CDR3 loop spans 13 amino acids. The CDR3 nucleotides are TGTGCCAGCAGCCATGGCATCACCGGGGAGCTGTTTTCT. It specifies CASSHGITGELFS.

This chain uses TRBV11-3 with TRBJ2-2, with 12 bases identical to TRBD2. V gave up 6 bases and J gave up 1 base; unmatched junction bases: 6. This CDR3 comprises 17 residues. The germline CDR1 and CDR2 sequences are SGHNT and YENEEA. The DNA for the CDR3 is TGTGCCAGCAGTCCCGTACTAGCGGGAGGGAACACCGGGGAGCTGTTTTTT. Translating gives CASSPVLAGGNTGELFF. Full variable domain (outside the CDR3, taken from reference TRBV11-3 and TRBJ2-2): EAGVVQSPRYKIIEKKQPVAFWCNPISGHNTLYWYLQNLGQGPELLIRYENEEAVDDSQLPKDRFSAERLKGVDSTLKIQPAELGDSAVYLCASSPVLAGGNTGELFFGEGSRLTVL.

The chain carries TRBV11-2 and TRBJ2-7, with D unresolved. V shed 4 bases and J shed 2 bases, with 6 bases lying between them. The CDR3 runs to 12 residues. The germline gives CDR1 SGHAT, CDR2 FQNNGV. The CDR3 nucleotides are TGTGCCAGCAGCTGGGCTACCTACGAGCAGTACTTC. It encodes CASSWATYEQYF.

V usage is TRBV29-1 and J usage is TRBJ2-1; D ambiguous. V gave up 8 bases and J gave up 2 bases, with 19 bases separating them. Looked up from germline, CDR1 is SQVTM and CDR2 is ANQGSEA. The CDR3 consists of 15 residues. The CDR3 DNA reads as TGCAGCATTGGGTTTGGTGAAACCGCCTACAATGAGCAGTTCTTC. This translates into CSIGFGETAYNEQFF.

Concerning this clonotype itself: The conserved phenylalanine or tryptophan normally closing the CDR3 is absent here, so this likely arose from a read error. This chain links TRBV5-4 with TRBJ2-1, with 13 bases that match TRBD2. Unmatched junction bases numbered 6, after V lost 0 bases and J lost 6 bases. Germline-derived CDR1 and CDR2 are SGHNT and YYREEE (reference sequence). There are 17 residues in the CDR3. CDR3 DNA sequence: TGTGCCAGCAGCTTGGGGACTAGCGGGAGTACCTGCAATGAGCAGTTCCTC. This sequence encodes CASSLGTSGSTCNEQFL.